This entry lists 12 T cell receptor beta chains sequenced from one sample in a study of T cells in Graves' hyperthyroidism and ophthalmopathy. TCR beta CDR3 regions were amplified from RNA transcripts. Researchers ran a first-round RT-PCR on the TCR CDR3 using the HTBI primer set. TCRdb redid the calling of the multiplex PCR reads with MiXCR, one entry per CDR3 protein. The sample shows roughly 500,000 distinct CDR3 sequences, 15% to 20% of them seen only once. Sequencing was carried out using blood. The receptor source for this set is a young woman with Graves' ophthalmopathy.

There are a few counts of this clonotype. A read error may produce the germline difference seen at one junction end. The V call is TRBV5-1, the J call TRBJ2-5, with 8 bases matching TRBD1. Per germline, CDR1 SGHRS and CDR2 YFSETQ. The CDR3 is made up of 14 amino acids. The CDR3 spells CASSRRQGLEAQYF. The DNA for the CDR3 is TGCGCCAGCAGCCGGAGACAGGGGCTAGAGGCCCAGTACTTC.

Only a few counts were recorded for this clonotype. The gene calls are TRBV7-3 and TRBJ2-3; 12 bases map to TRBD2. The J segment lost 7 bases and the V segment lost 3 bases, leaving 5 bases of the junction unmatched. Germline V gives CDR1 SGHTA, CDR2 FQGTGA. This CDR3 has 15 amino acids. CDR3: CASSLLAGGPNTQYF. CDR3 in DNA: TGTGCCAGCAGCTTGCTAGCGGGAGGGCCGAATACGCAGTATTTT.

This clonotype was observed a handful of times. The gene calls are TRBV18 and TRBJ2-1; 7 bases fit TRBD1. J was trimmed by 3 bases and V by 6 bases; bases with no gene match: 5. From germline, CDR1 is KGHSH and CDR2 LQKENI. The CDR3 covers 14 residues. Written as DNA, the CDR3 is TGTGCCAGCTCGACTGGGACAGTCTACAATGAGCAGTTCTTC. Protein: CASSTGTVYNEQFF.

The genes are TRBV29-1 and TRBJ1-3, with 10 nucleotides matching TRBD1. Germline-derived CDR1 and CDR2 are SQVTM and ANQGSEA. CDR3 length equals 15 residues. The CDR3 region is CRRFRQGAVGNTIYF. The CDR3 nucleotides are TGCAGACGCTTCCGACAGGGGGCGGTTGGAAACACCATATATTTT. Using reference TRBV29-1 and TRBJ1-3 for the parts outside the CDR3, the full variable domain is SAVISQKPSRDICQRGTSLTIQCQVDSQVTMMFWYRQQPGQSLTLIATANQGSEATYESGFVIDKFPISRPNLTFSTLTVSNMSPEDSSIYLCRRFRQGAVGNTIYFGEGSWLTVV.

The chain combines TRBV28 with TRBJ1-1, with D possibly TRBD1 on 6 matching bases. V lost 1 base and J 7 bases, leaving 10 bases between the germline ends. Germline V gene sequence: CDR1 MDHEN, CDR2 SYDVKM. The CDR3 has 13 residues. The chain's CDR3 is CASSLLGGYEAFF. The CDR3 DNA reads TGTGCCAGCAGTTTATTAGGGGGGTATGAAGCTTTCTTT.

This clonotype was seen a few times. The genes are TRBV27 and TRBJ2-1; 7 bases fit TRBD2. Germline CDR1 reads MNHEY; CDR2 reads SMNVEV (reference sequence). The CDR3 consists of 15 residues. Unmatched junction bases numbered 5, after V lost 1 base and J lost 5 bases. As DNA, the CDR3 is TGTGCCAGCAGTTTATTTGCGGGAGCCCACAATGAGCAGTTCTTC. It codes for CASSLFAGAHNEQFF.

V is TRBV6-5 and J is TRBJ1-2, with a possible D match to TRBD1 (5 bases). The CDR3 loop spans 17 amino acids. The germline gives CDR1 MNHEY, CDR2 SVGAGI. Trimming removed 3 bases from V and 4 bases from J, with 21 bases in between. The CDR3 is CASSYIPSPADSYGYTF. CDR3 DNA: TGTGCCAGCAGTTATATACCATCCCCCGCAGACAGCTATGGCTACACCTTC.

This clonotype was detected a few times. CDR3 bases: TGTGCCAGTAGTATAATTACGGGACTAGCGGGAGAATATGAGCAGTTCTTC. Translating it yields CASSIITGLAGEYEQFF. The chain couples TRBV19 to TRBJ2-1; 14 positions agree with TRBD2. This CDR3 has 17 amino acids. V gave up 2 bases and J gave up 8 bases; unmatched junction bases: 8. Germline loops: CDR1 LNHDA, CDR2 SQIVND (reference sequence).

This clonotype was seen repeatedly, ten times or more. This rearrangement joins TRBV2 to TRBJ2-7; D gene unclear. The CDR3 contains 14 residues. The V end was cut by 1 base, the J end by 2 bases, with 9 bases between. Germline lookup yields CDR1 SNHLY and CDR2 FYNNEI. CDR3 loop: CASSEESRAYEQYF. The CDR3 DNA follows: TGTGCCAGCAGTGAAGAATCAAGGGCCTACGAGCAGTACTTC.

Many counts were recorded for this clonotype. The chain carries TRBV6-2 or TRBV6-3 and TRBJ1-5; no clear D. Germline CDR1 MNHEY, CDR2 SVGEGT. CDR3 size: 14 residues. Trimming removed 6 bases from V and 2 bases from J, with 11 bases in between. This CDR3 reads CASSDPRGNQPQHF. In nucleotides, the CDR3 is TGTGCCAGCAGCGACCCGAGGGGCAATCAGCCCCAGCATTTT.

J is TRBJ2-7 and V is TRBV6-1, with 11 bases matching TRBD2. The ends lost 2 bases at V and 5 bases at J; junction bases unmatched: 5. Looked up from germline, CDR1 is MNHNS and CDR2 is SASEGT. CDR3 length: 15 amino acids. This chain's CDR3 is CASSETSGSWDEQYF. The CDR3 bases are TGTGCCAGCAGTGAAACTAGCGGGAGTTGGGACGAGCAGTACTTC.

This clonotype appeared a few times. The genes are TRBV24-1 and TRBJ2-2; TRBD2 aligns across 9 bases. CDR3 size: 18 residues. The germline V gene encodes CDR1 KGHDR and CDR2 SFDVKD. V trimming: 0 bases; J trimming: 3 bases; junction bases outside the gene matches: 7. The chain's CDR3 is CATSDLPPGLAHTGELFF. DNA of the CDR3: TGTGCCACCAGTGATTTGCCGCCGGGACTAGCTCACACCGGGGAGCTGTTTTTT.